Each of the 13 T cell receptor beta chains below was sequenced from the same sample in a study of OX40 agonist ivuxolimab in advanced cancers. Repertoires were generated with immunoSEQ multiplex PCR, while TCRdb's copy carries only in-frame clones and drops some. The profile shows 70,000 to 95,000 clones, around 88% of them singletons. The sample was CD4+ or CD8+ T cells sorted from blood, taken in a trial of the OX40 agonist ivuxolimab. The receptor set was obtained from an adult with an advanced solid tumor such as melanoma, head and neck, liver or kidney cancer.

V and J are TRBV28 and TRBJ1-2; no clear D. The V and J ends lost 1 base and 5 bases respectively, with 11 bases between them. The length of the CDR3 is 14 residues. The germline gives CDR1 MDHEN, CDR2 SYDVKM. CDR3: CASSLYQVGYGYTF. CDR3 bases: TGTGCCAGCAGTTTATATCAGGTGGGGTATGGCTACACCTTC.

This clone appeared a single time. The rearrangement joins TRBV21-1 to TRBJ2-5; the DNA was not compared with TRBD2, the D call given in the table. TRBV21-1 is a recognized pseudogene. This CDR3 spans 16 amino acids. CDR3 loop: CASSNLAPGSRETQYF. CDR3 nucleotides: TGTGCCAGCAGCAACCTAGCGCCAGGGAGCCGAGAGACCCAGTACTTC.

The gene calls are TRBV11-3 and TRBJ2-1; D is possibly TRBD2 (6 bases). The length of the CDR3 is 15 residues. Trimming removed 5 bases from V and 6 bases from J, with 17 bases in between. CDR1 and CDR2 (germline): SGHNT, YENEEA. In DNA, the CDR3 is TGTGCCAGCAGCCCCTCCAGGGCGGGAAGCAATGAGCAGTTCTTC. Amino acids: CASSPSRAGSNEQFF.

J is TRBJ1-1 and V is TRBV6-1, with a possible D match to TRBD1 (5 bases). V lost 8 bases and J lost 5, with 21 bases in between. Per germline, CDR1 MNHNS and CDR2 SASEGT. The CDR3 has 15 amino acids. The CDR3 spells CASHGAGGAGTEAFF. CDR3 nucleotides: TGTGCCAGCCATGGGGCAGGAGGGGCCGGGACTGAAGCTTTCTTT.

The rearrangement uses TRBV19 and TRBJ2-7, with 10 nucleotides matching TRBD2. This CDR3 has 15 amino acids. The germline V gene encodes CDR1 LNHDA and CDR2 SQIVND (reference sequence). Trimming took 6 bases from V and 6 from J; bases not matched to a gene: 11. CDR3 nucleotides: TGTGCCAGTAGGGAGGGCGGGCTAGCGGGAGTCGAGCAGTACTTC. Protein: CASREGGLAGVEQYF.

The rearrangement links TRBV2 to TRBJ1-3; D gene ambiguous. CDR1 and CDR2 from the germline V gene are SNHLY and FYNNEI. CDR3 length equals 16 residues. With 6 bases removed from V and 0 bases from J, the gap between germline ends came to 15 bases. In DNA form, the CDR3 reads TGTGCCAGCAGCGCGGGCAGCATGGCCTCTGGAAACACCATATATTTT. This codes for CASSAGSMASGNTIYF. Supplemented by reference TRBV2 and TRBJ1-3, the full variable domain reads EPEVTQTPSHQVTQMGQEVILRCVPISNHLYFYWYRQILGQKVEFLVSFYNNEISEKSEIFDDQFSVERPDGSNFTLKIRSTKLEDSAMYFCASSAGSMASGNTIYFGEGSWLTVV.

The rearrangement links TRBV11-1 to TRBJ1-2, with D possibly matching TRBD1 (5 bases). Per the germline V gene, CDR1 is SGHAT and CDR2 is FQDESV (reference sequence). Trimming took 2 bases from V and 8 from J, leaving 18 bases between them. This CDR3 has 15 amino acids. The CDR3 nucleotides are TGTGCCAGCAGCTTAAAAGCAGGGCCCGGGCTGGGCTACACCTTC. Protein product: CASSLKAGPGLGYTF.

The rearrangement uses TRBV11-1 and TRBJ2-3, with TRBD2 matching 14 bases. Germline-derived CDR1 and CDR2 are SGHAT and FQDESV (reference sequence). The V gene end was trimmed by 5 bases and the J gene end by 5 bases; junction bases not matched to a gene: 6. There are 16 residues in the CDR3. The CDR3 nucleotides are TGTGCCAGCAGCCTAGGGGGACTAGCGGGAGTAGATACGCAGTATTTT. As protein: CASSLGGLAGVDTQYF.

The chain has TRBV6-1 and TRBJ2-5, with D uncertain. Trimming stripped 3 bases from V and 2 bases from J, with 13 bases between. Germline lookup yields CDR1 MNHNS and CDR2 SASEGT. CDR3 length: 15 residues. The CDR3 DNA is TGTGCCAGCAGTGAGCCGCCGGCTGGACAAGAGACCCAGTACTTC. It translates to CASSEPPAGQETQYF.

J is TRBJ2-5 and V is TRBV18; 7 bases line up with TRBD1. Near its end, the DNA agrees better with TRBJ2-7, so the J call may be wrong. Per germline, CDR1 KGHSH and CDR2 LQKENI. The CDR3 loop spans 16 amino acids. The CDR3 loop reads CASSLQPGQTTYEQYF. CDR3 bases: TGTGCCAGCTCACTTCAACCGGGACAGACCACCTACGAGCAGTACTTC.

The rearrangement joins TRBV2 to TRBJ2-3; D ambiguous. Germline values: CDR1 SNHLY, CDR2 FYNNEI. The ends were cut back, 1 base at V and 6 bases at J, with 8 bases in the middle. The CDR3 extends over 13 amino acids. The CDR3 nucleotides read TGTGCCAGCAGTGAAGGCGCGTTGGATACGCAGTATTTT. Its translation: CASSEGALDTQYF. Based on the CDR3 plus reference TRBV2 and TRBJ2-3, the full variable domain is EPEVTQTPSHQVTQMGQEVILRCVPISNHLYFYWYRQILGQKVEFLVSFYNNEISEKSEIFDDQFSVERPDGSNFTLKIRSTKLEDSAMYFCASSEGALDTQYFGPGTRLTVL.

This chain uses TRBV19 with TRBJ2-2; D not certain. V shed 3 bases and J shed 4 bases, with 9 bases lying between them. CDR1 and CDR2 from the germline V gene are LNHDA and SQIVND (reference sequence). The CDR3 has 14 amino acids. The CDR3 DNA is TGTGCCAGTAGTATTGCGAGATCCACCGGGGAGCTGTTTTTT. Translated: CASSIARSTGELFF.

The chain joins TRBV29-1 to TRBJ1-4, with 11 nucleotides matching TRBD1. The CDR3 is made up of 15 amino acids. J lost 7 bases, V lost 7 bases, and 11 bases had no gene match. Per germline, CDR1 SQVTM and CDR2 ANQGSEA. The CDR3 DNA sequence: TGCAGCGCCCGCGCAACCGGGACAGGGGGTGAAAAACTGTTTTTT. Translation gives CSARATGTGGEKLFF.